The clone carrying this T cell receptor beta chain has more than one count but fewer than ten. The data originate from a study of identical twins. One entry per CDR3 protein, called by TCRdb with MiXCR from the 5' RACE reads. The sample holds about 890,000 distinct CDR3 sequences, 9% to 15% seen once. The CDR3 contains 14 residues. Trimming left V 6 bases short and J 5 bases short, with 11 bases between. These same data were also listed under a study on yellow fever vaccine responses in identical twins. That work adds: Reports say the vaccine T cell response in twins looked partly convergent and partly personalized.

The chain uses TRBV12-3 or TRBV12-4 and TRBJ2-6, with D uncertain. The receptor was isolated from a woman aged 18-29 years in good health. Sample: PBMCs. CDR3 amino acids: CASSGSLRANVLTF. The CDR3 DNA reads TGTGCCAGCAGCGGGTCTCTTCGGGCCAACGTCCTGACTTTC.